The T cell receptor beta chain described here comes from a study of T cell responses to AZD1222 COVID-19 vaccine. Study outcomes and limitations: Regions 160-218 and 743-854 dominated among vaccine-associated CD4 TCRs spanning spike.

Profiled with immunoSEQ multiplex PCR; TCRdb holds only in-frame clones, not every one. The sample carries about 140,000 clones, 80% to 95% recorded once. The CDR3 contains 15 residues. The V end was cut by 2 bases, the J end by 4 bases, with 12 bases between. The germline V gene encodes CDR1 MDHEN and CDR2 SYDVKM. Turning to this clone: The antigen is not known.

This receptor was taken from an adult in good health. The sample consisted of peripheral blood, taken on day 0 of AZD1222 vaccination. This chain links TRBV28 with TRBJ1-3, with D unclear. The CDR3 protein is CASSLNGIVGNTIYF. As DNA, the CDR3 is TGTGCCAGCAGTTTAAATGGGATCGTAGGAAACACCATATATTTT.